A single sample gave rise to the 8 T cell receptor beta chains below, sequenced in a study of cytomegalovirus exposure and HLA in healthy donors. Assay used: immunoSEQ multiplex PCR; TCRdb lists only in-frame clones, some missing. The sample holds about 270,000 clones, just over 85% seen once. Specimen: PBMCs. The source of these receptors is a woman aged 18-29 years in good health and CMV-seronegative.

The rearrangement joins TRBV7-8 to TRBJ2-6; no reliable D call. Germline CDR1 SGHVS, CDR2 FQNEAQ. V was clipped by 5 bases and J by 0 bases, with 5 bases between them. The CDR3 has 14 residues. The DNA of the CDR3 is TGTGCCAGCAGCCCCCTCTCTGGGGCCAACGTCCTGACTTTC. It is translated as CASSPLSGANVLTF.

The chain combines TRBV14 with TRBJ1-2; no definite D call. V lost 4 bases to trimming and J lost 0 bases, with 9 bases between them. The germline V gene has CDR1 SGHDN and CDR2 FVKESK. This CDR3 comprises 14 residues. In nucleotides, the CDR3 is TGTGCCAGCAGCCGCGGCCGAGCTAACTATGGCTACACCTTC. Its translation: CASSRGRANYGYTF.

The chain joins TRBV6-5 to TRBJ2-7; the D gene is possibly TRBD1 (7 bases). Germline V gene lookup returns CDR1 MNHEY and CDR2 SVGAGI. V lost 6 bases and J lost 4, with 13 bases in between. The CDR3 covers 13 residues. The CDR3 DNA is TGTGCCAGCAGGCGGGACAGTTTGTACGAGCAGTACTTC. It translates to CASRRDSLYEQYF.

This clone showed up just a few times. V usage is TRBV19 and J usage is TRBJ1-2; TRBD1 aligns across 7 bases. The J segment lost 8 bases and the V segment lost 6 bases, leaving 12 bases of the junction unmatched. CDR1 is LNHDA and CDR2 is SQIVND in the germline V gene (reference sequence). CDR3 size: 14 residues. The CDR3 bases are TGTGCCAGTAGGACAGGGAATTTAGGAGAGGGCTACACCTTC. Protein product: CASRTGNLGEGYTF.

This chain uses TRBV2 with TRBJ2-5; TRBD2 agrees at 10 bases. The ends lost 6 bases at V and 3 bases at J; junction bases unmatched: 7. The CDR3 length is 15 residues. Looked up from germline, CDR1 is SNHLY and CDR2 is FYNNEI. The CDR3 bases are TGTGCCAGCAGCGGACGAGCGGGGGGGAAAGAGACCCAGTACTTC. This sequence encodes CASSGRAGGKETQYF.

The rearrangement uses TRBV5-1 and TRBJ2-2; 10 positions agree with TRBD1. The germline V gene has CDR1 SGHRS and CDR2 YFSETQ. J lost 4 bases, V lost 0 bases, and 9 bases had no gene match. The CDR3 runs to 18 residues. The CDR3 sequence: CASSLGDRGHPFTGELFF. The CDR3 DNA reads TGCGCCAGCAGCTTGGGGGACAGGGGACATCCTTTCACCGGGGAGCTGTTTTTT.

This clone was counted once. The CDR3 loop reads CASSLLTGINTEAFF. CDR3 coding DNA: TGTGCCAGCAGTTTGTTAACAGGGATAAACACTGAAGCTTTCTTT. The chain has TRBV28 and TRBJ1-1; maybe TRBD1 (6 bases). This CDR3 is built from 15 residues. Trimming removed 3 bases from V and 2 bases from J, with 13 bases in between. Germline V gene data show CDR1 as MDHEN and CDR2 as SYDVKM.

The CDR3 here is CASSGVTNQPQHF. For the CDR3, the DNA is TGTGCCAGCAGCGGGGTTACCAATCAGCCCCAGCATTTT. This chain connects TRBV27 to TRBJ1-5, with D uncertain. Germline V gives CDR1 MNHEY, CDR2 SMNVEV (reference sequence). This CDR3 has 13 amino acids. Trimming removed 6 bases at V and 3 bases at J, with 9 bases between.